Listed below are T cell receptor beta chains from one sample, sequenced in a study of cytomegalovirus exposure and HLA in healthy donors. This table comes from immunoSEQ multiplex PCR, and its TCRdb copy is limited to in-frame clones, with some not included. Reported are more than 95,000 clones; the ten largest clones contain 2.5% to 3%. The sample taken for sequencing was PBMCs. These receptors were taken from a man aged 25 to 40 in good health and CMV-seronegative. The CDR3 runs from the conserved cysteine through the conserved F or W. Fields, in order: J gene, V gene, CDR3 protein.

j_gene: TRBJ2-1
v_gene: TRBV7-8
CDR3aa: CASSSVPPESDEQFF

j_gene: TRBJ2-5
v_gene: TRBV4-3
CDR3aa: CASSQDTAGLAKATQYF

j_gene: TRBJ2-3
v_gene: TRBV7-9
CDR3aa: CASSLGAGSFSTDTQYF

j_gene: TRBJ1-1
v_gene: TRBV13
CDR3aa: CASSPQGTGGTEAFF

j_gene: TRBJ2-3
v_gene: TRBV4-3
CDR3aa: CASSQAAGQGSQYF

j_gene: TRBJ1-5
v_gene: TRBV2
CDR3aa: CASSEGRNQPQHF

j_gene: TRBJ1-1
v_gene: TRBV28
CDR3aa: CASYHGGVSTEAFF

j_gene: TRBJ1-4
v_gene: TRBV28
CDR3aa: CASSPTGGRGEKLFF

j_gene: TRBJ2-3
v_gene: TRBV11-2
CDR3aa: CASSPGLDTDTQYF

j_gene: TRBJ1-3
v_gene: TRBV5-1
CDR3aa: CASSSETGGDGNTIYF

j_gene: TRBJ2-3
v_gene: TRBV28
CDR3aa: CASSWTSGTHPDTQYF

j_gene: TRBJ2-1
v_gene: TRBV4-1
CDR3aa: CASSLRTSGSNNEQFF

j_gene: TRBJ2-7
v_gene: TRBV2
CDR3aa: CASSVPLAGPYEQYF

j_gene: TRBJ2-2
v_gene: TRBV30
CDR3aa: CAWSRGGAAGELFF

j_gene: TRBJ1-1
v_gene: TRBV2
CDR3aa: CASSGPPTGRGTEAFF

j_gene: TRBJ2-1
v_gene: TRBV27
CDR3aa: CASSLAGERNEQFF

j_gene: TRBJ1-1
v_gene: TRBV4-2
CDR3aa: CASSQGIGPLNTEAFF

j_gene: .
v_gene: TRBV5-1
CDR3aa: CASSSGQGADELLYEQYF

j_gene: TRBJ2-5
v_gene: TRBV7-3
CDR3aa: CASSLKEKETQYF

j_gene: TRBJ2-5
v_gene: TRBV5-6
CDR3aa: CASSGGTSGRAKVQETQYF

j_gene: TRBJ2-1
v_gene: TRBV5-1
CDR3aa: CASSLGTSGRWDEQFF

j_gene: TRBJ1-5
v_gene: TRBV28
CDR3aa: CASSYGQGVQPQHF

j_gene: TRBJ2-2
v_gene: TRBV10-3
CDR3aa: CAISESETSPGELFF

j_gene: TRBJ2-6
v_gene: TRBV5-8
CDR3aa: CASSPTRTTGANVLTF

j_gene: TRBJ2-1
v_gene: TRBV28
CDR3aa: CASTTGPQGQFF

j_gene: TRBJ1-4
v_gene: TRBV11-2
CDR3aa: CASSLLLGTGGNEKLFF

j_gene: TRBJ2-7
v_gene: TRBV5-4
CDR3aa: CASSFLWIAGDRYEQYF

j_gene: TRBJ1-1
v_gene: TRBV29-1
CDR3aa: CSVEEGGSALTF

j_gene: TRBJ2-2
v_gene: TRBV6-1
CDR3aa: CASSPGQGAGELFF

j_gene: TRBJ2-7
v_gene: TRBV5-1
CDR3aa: CASSFETSFYEQYF

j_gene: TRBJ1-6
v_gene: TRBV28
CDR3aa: CASTFVSSYNSPLHF

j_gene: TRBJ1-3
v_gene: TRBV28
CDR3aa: CASSSDRVVGNTIYF

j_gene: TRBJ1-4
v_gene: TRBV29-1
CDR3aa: CSAAGQANEKLFF

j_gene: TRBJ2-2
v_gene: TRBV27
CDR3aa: CASTAAGSGAGELFF

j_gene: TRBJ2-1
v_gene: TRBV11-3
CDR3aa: CASSLGRDRIYNEQFF

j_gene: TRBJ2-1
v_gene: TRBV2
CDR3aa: CASSANGLAAYNEQFF

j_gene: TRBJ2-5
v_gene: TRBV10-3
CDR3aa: CAISRGQGLQETQYF

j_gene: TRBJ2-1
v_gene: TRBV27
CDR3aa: CASGTLSSYNEQFF

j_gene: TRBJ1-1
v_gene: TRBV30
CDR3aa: CAWSPSEAEAFF

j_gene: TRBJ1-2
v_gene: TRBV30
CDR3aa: CAWTGKVGYTF

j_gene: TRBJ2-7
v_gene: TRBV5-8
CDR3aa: CASSFTYEQYF

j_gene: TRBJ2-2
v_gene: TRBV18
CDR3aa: CASSSDTGELFF

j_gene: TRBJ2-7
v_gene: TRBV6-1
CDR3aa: CASSELGERVNEQYF

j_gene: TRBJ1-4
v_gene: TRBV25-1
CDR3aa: CASSESTGDTPTNEKLFF

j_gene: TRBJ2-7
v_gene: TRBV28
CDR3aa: CASSFSREQYF

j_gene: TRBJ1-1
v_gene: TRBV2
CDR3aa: CASKPAGGYSTEAFF

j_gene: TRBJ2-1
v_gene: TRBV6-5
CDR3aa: CASSLLSSYNEQFF

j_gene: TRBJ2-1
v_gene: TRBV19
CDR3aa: CASSLAGTGANEQFF

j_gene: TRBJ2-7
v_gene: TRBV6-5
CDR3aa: CASSFGTSSYEQYF

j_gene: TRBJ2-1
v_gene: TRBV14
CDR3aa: CASSQGGVAGIDEQFF